Listed below are T cell receptor beta chains from one sample, sequenced in a study of response to subunit inactivated influenza vaccine. In TCRdb, the RT-PCR reads were re-called with MiXCR into one record per CDR3 protein. The table lists under 950,000 distinct CDR3 sequences, 21% of them singletons, with about 10% in the top ten. The sequenced sample was PBMCs from blood, obtained roughly 5 days after vaccination. The source is a man aged 45-60 years who received an inactivated influenza vaccine. CDR3s include the opening cysteine and the closing phenylalanine or tryptophan. The D gene is left open where the match is weak. Some rows mark clone size as missing; the rest say once, few, many or name a class of expanded clone.

len	v_gene	abundance	d_gene	j_gene	CDR3aa	CDR3nt
13	TRBV20-1	.	.	TRBJ2-2	CSARDIDNGELFF	TGCAGTGCTAGAGACATAGATAACGGGGAGCTGTTTTTT
16	TRBV20-1	.	.	TRBJ2-1	CSARDLLEEVAHEQFF	TGCAGTGCTAGAGATTTGCTGGAGGAGGTTGCCCATGAGCAGTTCTTC
16	TRBV5-6	few	TRBD2	TRBJ2-2	CASSLGGPGGTGELFF	TGTGCCAGCAGCTTGGGAGGACCGGGAGGCACCGGGGAGCTGTTTTTT
16	TRBV4-2	.	TRBD1	TRBJ2-1	CASSQDYDTGGNEQFF	TGTGCCAGCAGCCAAGATTATGATACAGGGGGCAATGAGCAGTTCTTC
15	TRBV9	few	TRBD2	TRBJ2-1	CASSVQAGGYDEQFF	TGTGCCAGCAGCGTACAAGCGGGAGGGTACGATGAGCAGTTCTTC
14	TRBV12-3/TRBV12-4	many	.	TRBJ1-4	CASSEQRLNEKLFF	TGTGCCAGCAGTGAACAGCGACTGAATGAAAAACTGTTTTTT
17	TRBV4-3	many	.	TRBJ2-7	CASSQDTWQGINYEQYF	TGCGCCAGCAGCCAAGATACCTGGCAGGGGATTAACTACGAGCAGTACTTC
15	TRBV5-6	.	TRBD2	TRBJ2-5	CASSHSGGAGETQYF	TGTGCCAGCAGCCATAGCGGGGGGGCCGGGGAGACCCAGTACTTC
15	TRBV5-1	.	.	TRBJ2-3	CASSLGAGPSDTQYF	TGCGCCAGCAGCTTGGGGGCGGGACCTTCAGATACGCAGTATTTT
16	TRBV6-2/TRBV6-3	.	.	TRBJ2-1	CASSYWGQRYYNEQFF	TGTGCCAGCAGTTACTGGGGGCAACGATACTACAATGAGCAGTTCTTC
17	TRBV7-2	.	.	TRBJ2-1	CASSLPHGASWDNEQFF	TGTGCCAGCAGCTTGCCTCACGGGGCTAGCTGGGACAATGAGCAGTTCTTC
14	TRBV27	few	TRBD2	TRBJ2-7	CASSPGTSGIEQYF	TGTGCCAGCAGTCCGGGGACTAGCGGGATCGAGCAGTACTTC
15	TRBV29-1	few	TRBD1	TRBJ2-1	CSVYRGIGVYNEQFF	TGCAGCGTTTACAGGGGTATTGGGGTGTACAATGAGCAGTTCTTC
17	TRBV5-4	.	.	TRBJ1-2	CASTLDGSQPSNYGYTF	TGTGCCAGCACCCTGGACGGCAGCCAACCTTCTAACTATGGCTACACCTTC
16	TRBV4-2	few	TRBD1	TRBJ1-1	CASSQTGGAWVTEAFF	TGTGCCAGCAGCCAAACAGGGGGCGCATGGGTCACTGAAGCTTTCTTT
16	TRBV6-1	.	.	TRBJ2-5	CASSPWDRGIEGTQYF	TGTGCCAGCAGCCCTTGGGACCGCGGAATAGAGGGGACCCAGTACTTC
13	TRBV10-3	.	.	TRBJ2-3	CAISEPGPDTQYF	TGTGCCATCAGTGAGCCGGGACCAGATACGCAGTATTTT
14	TRBV12-3/TRBV12-4	.	.	TRBJ1-5	CASSPTAAGKPQHF	TGTGCCAGCAGCCCCACAGCGGCGGGCAAGCCCCAGCATTTT
13	TRBV24-1	.	.	TRBJ2-7	CATSDPPRYEQYF	TGTGCCACCAGTGACCCACCGCGCTACGAGCAGTACTTC
14	TRBV28	.	.	TRBJ2-7	CASSSTRPPGEQYF	TGTGCCAGCAGTTCGACTAGGCCCCCGGGGGAGCAGTACTTC
14	TRBV7-2	.	TRBD1	TRBJ2-1	CASSTGQGANEQFF	TGTGCCAGCAGCACCGGACAGGGGGCAAATGAGCAGTTCTTC
21	TRBV6-2/TRBV6-3	few	TRBD2	TRBJ2-7	CASRRPPILAFWRESSYEQYF	TGTGCCAGCAGGAGGCCCCCAATTCTGGCTTTTTGGCGGGAGAGCTCCTACGAGCAGTACTTC
11	TRBV7-2	few	.	TRBJ1-1	CASSRSAEAFF	TGTGCCAGCAGTCGAAGCGCTGAAGCTTTCTTT
13	TRBV7-3	.	.	TRBJ2-1	CASSRGTRNEQFF	TGTGCCAGCAGCCGGGGGACCCGCAATGAGCAGTTCTTC
18	TRBV10-3	few	.	TRBJ1-1	CAIKGEGGFWERDSEAFF	TGTGCCATCAAGGGGGAAGGGGGGTTTTGGGAAAGGGATTCTGAAGCTTTCTTT
15	TRBV27	.	TRBD1	TRBJ1-2	CASSLRSTGSYGYTF	TGTGCCAGCAGTTTACGGTCGACAGGGAGCTATGGCTACACCTTC
13	TRBV27	.	.	TRBJ1-1	CASSWRLNTEAFF	TGTGCCAGCAGTTGGAGATTGAACACTGAAGCTTTCTTT
14	TRBV2	.	TRBD2	TRBJ2-2	CASMAGANTGELFF	TGTGCCAGCATGGCGGGGGCGAACACCGGGGAGCTGTTTTTT
16	TRBV27	many	TRBD1	TRBJ2-4	CASSTLDRGSKNIQYF	TGTGCCAGCAGTACGCTGGACAGGGGATCCAAAAACATTCAGTACTTC
11	TRBV28	.	.	TRBJ2-5	CASTQQETQYF	TGTGCCAGCACTCAACAAGAGACCCAGTACTTC
15	TRBV5-5	few	.	TRBJ1-2	CASSLRAEGFYGYTF	TGTGCCAGCAGCTTGAGGGCGGAGGGCTTCTATGGCTACACCTTC
14	TRBV29-1	.	.	TRBJ2-5	CSVVPGTYQETQYF	TGCAGCGTTGTCCCCGGGACGTACCAAGAGACCCAGTACTTC
13	TRBV29-1	few	TRBD1	TRBJ2-7	CSGRTGTSGEQYF	TGCAGCGGAAGGACAGGTACCTCGGGCGAGCAGTACTTC
14	TRBV19	.	.	TRBJ1-5	CASSSTSLYQPQHF	TGTGCCAGTAGTTCGACCAGTCTGTATCAGCCCCAGCATTTT
14	TRBV15	few	.	TRBJ2-7	CATSRGGQTYEQYF	TGTGCCACCAGCAGAGGTGGACAGACCTACGAGCAGTACTTC
13	TRBV5-1	few	.	TRBJ2-5	CASSHTGQETQYF	TGCGCCAGCAGCCACACAGGGCAAGAGACCCAGTACTTC
18	TRBV20-1	.	TRBD1	TRBJ1-1	CSARLTELRDRRHTEAFF	TGCAGTGCTAGACTTACCGAGCTCCGGGACAGGAGACACACTGAAGCTTTCTTT
12	TRBV20-1	few	TRBD1	TRBJ2-5	CSGTGQQETQYF	TGCAGTGGAACGGGACAGCAAGAGACCCAGTACTTC
16	TRBV7-2	.	.	TRBJ2-2	CASSLGYRVNTGELFF	TGTGCCAGCAGCTTAGGTTATCGCGTGAACACCGGGGAGCTGTTTTTT
14	TRBV29-1	.	TRBD2	TRBJ2-5	CSATSGAIRETQYF	TGCAGCGCGACTAGCGGGGCTATCCGGGAGACCCAGTACTTC
13	TRBV27	few	TRBD1	TRBJ2-7	CASSTGQNYEQYF	TGTGCCAGCAGCACGGGACAGAACTACGAGCAGTACTTC
13	TRBV5-1	.	.	TRBJ2-7	CASSHHDSYEQYF	TGCGCCAGCAGCCACCACGACTCCTACGAGCAGTACTTC
15	TRBV12-3/TRBV12-4	few	.	TRBJ1-1	CASSLQGTLNTEAFF	TGTGCCAGCAGTTTACAAGGGACACTGAACACTGAAGCTTTCTTT
16	TRBV4-2	.	.	TRBJ1-4	CASSQVGFSLNEKLFF	TGTGCCAGCAGCCAAGTCGGATTCAGCTTGAATGAAAAACTGTTTTTT
15	TRBV10-3	many	.	TRBJ1-5	CAISDPDGVNQPQHF	TGTGCCATCAGTGATCCCGATGGGGTGAATCAGCCCCAGCATTTT
14	TRBV20-1	few	.	TRBJ2-7	CSARGVTADYEQYF	TGCAGTGCTAGAGGTGTGACTGCCGACTACGAGCAGTACTTC
16	TRBV9	many	TRBD1	TRBJ2-3	CASSVGGGYSTDTQYF	TGTGCCAGCAGCGTAGGAGGGGGCTACAGCACAGATACGCAGTATTTT
14	TRBV10-3	.	.	TRBJ2-7	CAISDGGRSYEQYF	TGTGCCATCAGTGATGGCGGCCGCTCCTACGAGCAGTACTTC